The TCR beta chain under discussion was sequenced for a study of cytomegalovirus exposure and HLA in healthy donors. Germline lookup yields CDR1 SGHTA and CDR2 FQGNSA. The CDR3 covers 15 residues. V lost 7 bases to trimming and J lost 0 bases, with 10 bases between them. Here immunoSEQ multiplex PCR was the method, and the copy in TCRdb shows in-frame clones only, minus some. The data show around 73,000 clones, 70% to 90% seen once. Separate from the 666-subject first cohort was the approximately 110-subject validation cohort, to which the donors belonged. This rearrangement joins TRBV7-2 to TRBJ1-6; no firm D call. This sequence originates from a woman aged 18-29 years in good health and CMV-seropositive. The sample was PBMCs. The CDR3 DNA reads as TGTGCCAGCACCCCTATAAGCTCCTATAATTCACCCCTCCACTTT. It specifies CASTPISSYNSPLHF.